The present T cell receptor (beta chain) was sequenced within a study of T cells after yellow fever vaccination. Study outcomes and limitations: A faster peak, day 5 versus 15, was reached by the weaker secondary response.

V gave up 3 bases and J gave up 0 bases, with 14 bases separating them. The CDR3 is made up of 16 amino acids. Per germline, CDR1 DFQATT and CDR2 SNEGSKA (reference sequence). This clonotype was detected a few times. What it binds is unknown. TCRdb reprocessed the 5' RACE reads with MiXCR, giving one entry per CDR3 protein. Of roughly 300,000 distinct CDR3 sequences detected, 6.5% to 8.5% appear once; the ten largest clones hold roughly a sixth. V and J are TRBV20-1 and TRBJ2-2, with D possibly TRBD2 on 6 matching bases. Source: PBMCs, taken roughly 47 days after the first yellow fever vaccination. This receptor was obtained from a man aged 18 to 30 who received the YFV17D yellow fever vaccine. The CDR3 region has the DNA TGCAGTGCTAGGGGTTCCGGGACTTCGAACACCGGGGAGCTGTTTTTT. Encoded protein: CSARGSGTSNTGELFF.